This record looks at one T cell receptor beta chain sequence and its context. Some clones are missing from TCRdb's copy, which holds only in-frame ones; the method was immunoSEQ multiplex PCR. The sample yields around 180,000 clones, 90% to 95% seen once. Per germline, CDR1 MNHNS and CDR2 SASEGT. Trimming cost V 2 bases and J 5 bases, with 12 bases left between them. The CDR3 is 15 residues long. These data come from a study of control samples from healthy donors and cancer patients. This TCR was recovered from a woman between 18 and 30 years old in good health. Sequenced: blood. The genes are TRBV6-1 and TRBJ1-4; D call uncertain. Here the CDR3 reads CASSERRSLNEKLFF. The CDR3 DNA follows: TGTGCCAGCAGTGAAAGGCGGAGCTTAAATGAAAAACTGTTTTTT.